These 13 T cell receptor beta chains share one sample of origin, sequenced in a study of OX40 agonist ivuxolimab in advanced cancers. TCRdb keeps only in-frame clones here, not all; method: immunoSEQ multiplex PCR. The data contain 60,000 to 85,000 clones, roughly nine tenths of them singletons. Sequencing was performed on CD4+ or CD8+ T cells sorted from blood, taken in a trial of the OX40 agonist ivuxolimab. The receptors stem from an adult with an advanced solid tumor such as melanoma, head and neck, liver or kidney cancer.

This clone was found once. This chain uses TRBV7-2 with TRBJ2-1; D unresolved. The CDR3 has 14 residues. Germline values: CDR1 SGHTA, CDR2 FQGNSA. V was clipped by 4 bases and J by 4 bases, with 11 bases between them. The CDR3 loop reads CASSSQSVYNEQFF. The CDR3 DNA reads TGTGCCAGCAGCTCCCAATCCGTATACAATGAGCAGTTCTTC.

The V and J genes are TRBV7-2 and TRBJ2-5, with D perhaps matching TRBD1 (6 bases). This CDR3 region has 17 residues. V lost 0 bases, J lost 7 bases, and 21 bases lay in between. Germline V gives CDR1 SGHTA, CDR2 FQGNSA. The DNA of the CDR3 is TGTGCCAGCAGCTTAGCCCCGGACAGTAGCAATAGAGGGACCCAGTACTTC. Protein: CASSLAPDSSNRGTQYF.

The V and J genes are TRBV28 and TRBJ1-2, with 7 bases fitting TRBD1. Germline trimming cut 5 bases from V and 8 bases from J; bases unmatched to any gene: 11. The germline CDR1 and CDR2 sequences are MDHEN and SYDVKM. The length of the CDR3 is 14 residues. The CDR3 is CASSVTTGSYGYTF. The CDR3 DNA reads TGTGCCAGCAGTGTAACGACAGGGTCGTACGGCTACACCTTC.

This chain links TRBV7-2 with TRBJ2-3; D is ambiguous. The CDR3 is made up of 14 amino acids. Germline V CDR1 and CDR2: SGHTA, FQGNSA. V was cut by 4 bases and J by 0 bases, with 8 bases left in between. The CDR3 nucleotides are TGTGCCAGCAGCTCGGGTGTAAGCACAGATACGCAGTATTTT. Translated: CASSSGVSTDTQYF. Using reference TRBV7-2 and TRBJ2-3 for the parts outside the CDR3, the full variable domain is GAGVSQSPSNKVTEKGKDVELRCDPISGHTALYWYRQSLGQGLEFLIYFQGNSAPDKSGLPSDRFSAERTGGSVSTLTIQRTQQEDSAVYLCASSSGVSTDTQYFGPGTRLTVL.

The gene calls are TRBV19 and TRBJ1-4, with D hard to call. The CDR3 runs to 15 residues. V was clipped by 4 bases and J by 7 bases, with 16 bases between them. Germline V gene lookup returns CDR1 LNHDA and CDR2 SQIVND (reference sequence). The CDR3 here is CASSTTRRLGEKLFF. Written as DNA, the CDR3 is TGTGCCAGTAGTACTACCCGACGGTTGGGTGAAAAACTGTTTTTT.

This clone was seen a handful of times. The rearrangement links TRBV7-9 to TRBJ1-2; 9 bases align to TRBD1. There are 17 residues in the CDR3. Per the germline V gene, CDR1 is SEHNR and CDR2 is FQNEAQ (reference sequence). The V gene end was trimmed by 5 bases and the J gene end by 3 bases; junction bases not matched to a gene: 13. The CDR3 here is CASSPRQGEGWDYGYTF. The CDR3 DNA follows: TGTGCCAGCAGCCCCCGACAGGGGGAGGGGTGGGACTATGGCTACACCTTC. The whole variable domain, filled in from reference TRBV7-9 and TRBJ1-2, reads DTGVSQNPRHKITKRGQNVTFRCDPISEHNRLYWYRQTLGQGPEFLTYFQNEAQLEKSRLLSDRFSAERPKGSFSTLEIQRTEQGDSAMYLCASSPRQGEGWDYGYTFGSGTRLTVV.

This chain connects TRBV9 to TRBJ1-5, with D possibly matching TRBD1 (5 bases). Germline V gene sequence: CDR1 SGDLS, CDR2 YYNGEE. Trimming stripped 2 bases from V and 8 bases from J, with 17 bases between. The CDR3 is 15 residues long. This chain's CDR3 is CASSVLPGPMEPQHF. The CDR3, as DNA: TGTGCCAGCAGCGTCCTGCCAGGGCCCATGGAGCCCCAGCATTTT.

This rearrangement joins TRBV7-2 to TRBJ2-5, with D uncertain. The V and J ends lost 5 bases and 5 bases respectively, with 12 bases between them. Germline assignment: CDR1 SGHTA and CDR2 FQGNSA. The CDR3 sequence is 13 residues long. The CDR3 loop is CASSPRPWETQYF. CDR3 sequence (DNA): TGTGCCAGCAGCCCCCGACCCTGGGAGACCCAGTACTTC.

The chain carries TRBV7-9 and TRBJ1-5; D unclear. The CDR3 contains 13 residues. From germline, CDR1 is SEHNR and CDR2 FQNEAQ (reference sequence). V was clipped by 4 bases and J by 5 bases, with 9 bases between them. CDR3 sequence reads: CASSSSADQPQHF. CDR3 coding DNA: TGTGCCAGCAGCTCCAGCGCCGATCAGCCCCAGCATTTT.

This clone was picked up one time. The chain carries TRBV27 and TRBJ2-6; TRBD1 or TRBD2 may be the D gene (5 bases each). V was cut by 6 bases and J by 0 bases, with 12 bases left in between. Per the germline V gene, CDR1 is MNHEY and CDR2 is SMNVEV (reference sequence). The CDR3 has 16 residues. CDR3 loop: CASSPGRFSGANVLTF. For the CDR3, the DNA is TGTGCCAGCAGCCCGGGACGGTTCTCTGGGGCCAACGTCCTGACTTTC.

The genes are TRBV19 and TRBJ1-2; 8 bases are a match to TRBD1. V shed 6 bases and J 3 bases; nucleotides not matched to a gene: 3. The CDR3 totals 13 residues. Germline V gene sequence: CDR1 LNHDA, CDR2 SQIVND (reference sequence). CDR3 in amino acids: CASSRQGYYGYTF. For the CDR3, the DNA is TGTGCCAGTAGCCGACAGGGGTACTATGGCTACACCTTC. The entire variable domain, with the rest obtained from reference TRBV19 and TRBJ1-2, is as follows: DGGITQSPKYLFRKEGQNVTLSCEQNLNHDAMYWYRQDPGQGLRLIYYSQIVNDFQKGDIAEGYSVSREKKESFPLTVTSAQKNPTAFYLCASSRQGYYGYTFGSGTRLTVV.

J is TRBJ1-5 and V is TRBV19, with a weak D call TRBD1 (6 bases). V gave up 3 bases and J gave up 2 bases, with 8 bases separating them. This CDR3 region has 14 residues. Germline lookup yields CDR1 LNHDA and CDR2 SQIVND (reference sequence). Here the CDR3 reads CASSIPGGNQPQHF. CDR3 sequence (DNA): TGTGCCAGTAGTATCCCAGGGGGCAATCAGCCCCAGCATTTT. Complete variable domain (other parts from reference TRBV19 and TRBJ1-5): DGGITQSPKYLFRKEGQNVTLSCEQNLNHDAMYWYRQDPGQGLRLIYYSQIVNDFQKGDIAEGYSVSREKKESFPLTVTSAQKNPTAFYLCASSIPGGNQPQHFGDGTRLSIL.

V gene TRBV19 combines with J gene TRBJ1-1; D is unresolved. Trimming shortened V by 7 bases and J by 1 base, and 7 bases separated the two germline ends. The germline CDR1 and CDR2 sequences are LNHDA and SQIVND (reference sequence). CDR3 length equals 12 residues. The CDR3 coding sequence is TGTGCCAGTAACACACAGAACACTGAAGCTTTCTTT. Its translation is CASNTQNTEAFF.